Each of the 26 T cell receptor beta chains below was sequenced from the same sample in a study of PD-1 blockade in classical Hodgkin lymphoma. There was relapse after autologous stem cell transplantation in every patient, and there was variation in brentuximab vedotin exposure. PBMCs were thawed, and CD8+ T cells were then isolated from them by magnetic negative selection. Measured with immunoSEQ multiplex PCR; TCRdb has only the in-frame clones, and not every one. The sample lists 5,000 or so clones; approximately 83% were seen once. The specimen was CD8+ T cells from blood, collected at baseline. The receptors originated from a human donor with classical Hodgkin lymphoma.

For this clone: Other DNA sequences within the sample encode an identical CDR3. The chain links TRBV4-3 to TRBJ2-2; the match to TRBD2 covers 9 bases. Unmatched junction bases numbered 10, after V lost 0 bases and J lost 5 bases. Germline CDR1 and CDR2: LGHNA and YSLEER. The CDR3 spans 18 residues. In DNA form, the CDR3 reads TGCGCCAGCAGCCAAGATCGTCGGGCGGGGGGGCGGACCGGGGAGCTGTTTTTT. Amino acids: CASSQDRRAGGRTGELFF.

The chain links TRBV4-3 to TRBJ1-1; D is uncertain. Germline values: CDR1 LGHNA, CDR2 YSLEER. The length of the CDR3 is 15 residues. Trimming took off 0 bases at V and 7 bases at J, with 15 bases between the two ends. CDR3 DNA sequence: TGCGCCAGCAGCCAAGATTCCCGGTTGAATGGTGAAGCTTTCTTT. Encoded protein: CASSQDSRLNGEAFF.

J is TRBJ2-1 and V is TRBV13, with a weak D call TRBD1 (5 bases). Trimming pared 4 bases from V and 1 base from J, leaving 5 bases between. The CDR3 loop spans 13 amino acids. CDR1 and CDR2 from the germline V gene are PRHDT and FYEKMQ (reference sequence). The CDR3 spells CASSSGSYNEQFF. In DNA form, the CDR3 reads TGTGCCAGCAGCTCAGGGTCCTACAATGAGCAGTTCTTC.

The genes are TRBV7-2 and TRBJ2-5; no reliable D call. Trimming left V 8 bases short and J 5 bases short, with 9 bases between. Germline CDR1 is SGHTA and CDR2 is FQGNSA. The CDR3 sequence is 11 residues long. CDR3: CASGFGETQYF. DNA for the CDR3: TGTGCCAGCGGGTTCGGTGAGACCCAGTACTTC.

CDR3 nucleotide sequence: TGTGCCAGCAGCTACGGGACAGGGGTCTATGGCTACACCTTC. It codes for CASSYGTGVYGYTF. V gene TRBV7-9 combines with J gene TRBJ1-2; the match to TRBD1 covers 10 bases. CDR3 size: 14 residues. V lost 4 bases to trimming and J lost 4 bases; unmatched junction nucleotides: 3. Per germline, CDR1 SEHNR and CDR2 FQNEAQ (reference sequence). The full variable domain, completed using reference TRBV7-9 and TRBJ1-2, is DTGVSQNPRHKITKRGQNVTFRCDPISEHNRLYWYRQTLGQGPEFLTYFQNEAQLEKSRLLSDRFSAERPKGSFSTLEIQRTEQGDSAMYLCASSYGTGVYGYTFGSGTRLTVV.

The rearrangement links TRBV19 to TRBJ1-1, with D hard to call. Germline CDR1 LNHDA, CDR2 SQIVND (reference sequence). The ends were cut back, 1 base at V and 8 bases at J, with 8 bases in the middle. The CDR3 extends over 12 amino acids. This CDR3 is CASSIGGKEAFF. CDR3 nucleotides: TGTGCCAGTAGTATAGGAGGGAAAGAAGCTTTCTTT.

CDR3 sequence (DNA): TGTGCCAGCGTGGCCAATTTGCACGAGCAGTACTTC. As protein: CASVANLHEQYF. V usage is TRBV6-6 and J usage is TRBJ2-7; D is uncertain. Looked up from germline, CDR1 is MNHNY and CDR2 is SVGAGI (reference sequence). The CDR3 sequence is 12 residues long. V was clipped by 8 bases and J by 5 bases, with 13 bases between them.

The rearrangement joins TRBV7-8 to TRBJ2-1, with 10 bases lining up with TRBD2. The CDR3 is 18 residues long. J gave up 2 bases and V 1 base, and 8 bases lay outside the gene matches. Germline loops: CDR1 SGHVS, CDR2 FQNEAQ. The CDR3 coding sequence is TGTGCCAGCAGCTTAGTGGGGAAAAGCGGGGGGGCCTACAATGAGCAGTTCTTC. Amino acid sequence: CASSLVGKSGGAYNEQFF.

The chain combines TRBV6-5 with TRBJ2-7; TRBD1 matches 10 bases. V lost 6 bases, J lost 4 bases, and 9 bases stayed unmatched. The CDR3 runs 15 residues. Germline V gives CDR1 MNHEY, CDR2 SVGAGI. The CDR3 loop reads CASRAGQGGFYEQYF. The CDR3 DNA reads as TGTGCCAGCAGGGCCGGACAGGGGGGTTTTTACGAGCAGTACTTC.

Details on this clone: In the same sample, other DNA sequences code for this CDR3. The chain combines TRBV15 with TRBJ1-1, with D maybe TRBD1 (5 bases). There are 14 residues in the CDR3. The V gene's germline CDR1 is LNHNV and CDR2 YYDKDF (reference sequence). V was clipped by 0 bases and J by 6 bases, with 11 bases between them. The CDR3 sequence: CATSRDGGVAEAFF. As DNA, the CDR3 is TGTGCCACCAGCAGAGATGGGGGGGTTGCTGAAGCTTTCTTT.

The chain links TRBV21-1 to TRBJ2-1. TRBV21-1 is a known pseudogene. This CDR3 has 9 amino acids. The CDR3 sequence is CASKNPKFF. CDR3 sequence (DNA): TGTGCCAGCAAAAATCCGAAATTCTTC.

The genes are TRBV7-8 and TRBJ1-6; possible D gene TRBD1, 6 bases. The CDR3 length is 16 residues. In germline, CDR1 is SGHVS, CDR2 FQNEAQ. V was trimmed by 5 bases and J by 6 bases, leaving 17 bases between them. In DNA, the CDR3 is TGTGCCAGCAGCCTAGGACAGTTTCTGGGTAATTCACCCCTCCACTTT. Protein: CASSLGQFLGNSPLHF.

The chain employs TRBV11-3 and TRBJ2-1; TRBD2 agrees at 12 bases. Germline trimming cut 0 bases from V and 8 bases from J; bases unmatched to any gene: 5. Germline-derived CDR1 and CDR2 are SGHNT and YENEEA. The CDR3 runs 16 residues. CDR3 region: CASSLELAGGVDEQFF. The DNA for the CDR3 is TGTGCCAGCAGCTTAGAACTAGCGGGGGGCGTCGATGAGCAGTTCTTC. Combining the CDR3 with reference TRBV11-3 and TRBJ2-1 gives the whole variable domain EAGVVQSPRYKIIEKKQPVAFWCNPISGHNTLYWYLQNLGQGPELLIRYENEEAVDDSQLPKDRFSAERLKGVDSTLKIQPAELGDSAVYLCASSLELAGGVDEQFFGPGTRLTVL.

The chain recombines TRBV9 with TRBJ1-2; 7 bases align to TRBD1. This CDR3 is 11 amino acids long. V was pared by 3 bases and J by 8 bases, with 1 base of the junction left unmatched. CDR1 is SGDLS, CDR2 YYNGEE, per germline. CDR3 coding DNA: TGTGCCAGCAGCGAGGGGGCGGGCTACACCTTC. This gives the protein CASSEGAGYTF.

This chain connects TRBV7-3 to TRBJ2-3; 7 nucleotides line up with TRBD2. The CDR3 runs to 16 residues. Germline V gene sequence: CDR1 SGHTA, CDR2 FQGTGA. V shed 5 bases, J shed 1 base, and the junction held 9 bases outside the gene matches. This chain's CDR3 is CASSPTKGRGTDTQYF. The DNA of the CDR3 is TGTGCCAGCAGCCCCACAAAAGGGAGGGGCACAGATACGCAGTATTTT.

The chain is built from TRBV7-9 and TRBJ1-1; D remains ambiguous. Trimming took 5 bases from V and 8 from J, leaving 15 bases between them. Germline assignment: CDR1 SEHNR and CDR2 FQNEAQ (reference sequence). CDR3 length equals 13 residues. The CDR3 protein is CASSPPGEREAFF. The DNA of the CDR3 is TGTGCCAGCAGCCCCCCCGGGGAACGGGAAGCTTTCTTT.

J is TRBJ2-3 and V is TRBV28; TRBD2 might be the D (6 bases). Germline V CDR1 and CDR2: MDHEN, SYDVKM. The germline V and J ends were trimmed by 4 bases and 1 base, with 21 bases remaining between them. CDR3 length: 18 residues. The CDR3 DNA reads as TGTGCCAGCAGTTCCTTTAAGGATAGGCGGGGTGGCACAGATACGCAGTATTTT. Protein sequence: CASSSFKDRRGGTDTQYF.

The chain employs TRBV7-6 and TRBJ1-6; D not certain. Germline CDR1 is SGHVS and CDR2 is FNYEAQ. V was trimmed by 2 bases and J by 4 bases, leaving 0 bases between them. The CDR3 extends over 12 amino acids. In DNA, the CDR3 is TGTGCCAGCAGCTTATATAATTCACCCCTCCACTTT. The encoded protein is CASSLYNSPLHF.

V is TRBV19 and J is TRBJ1-4; D unresolved. Trimming stripped 3 bases from V and 13 bases from J, with 15 bases between. Germline CDR1 is LNHDA and CDR2 is SQIVND (reference sequence). The CDR3 has 13 residues. CDR3: CASSIGPAVGLFF. The CDR3, as DNA: TGTGCCAGTAGTATCGGACCAGCAGTCGGACTGTTTTTT.

The chain combines TRBV6-5 with TRBJ2-7, with D unresolved. V shed 0 bases and J shed 6 bases, with 9 bases lying between them. Germline V lookup: CDR1 MNHEY, CDR2 SVGAGI. The length of the CDR3 is 13 residues. CDR3 coding DNA: TGTGCCAGCAGTTACTCGTACCAGACCGAGCAGTACTTC. Protein product: CASSYSYQTEQYF.

V usage is TRBV28 and J usage is TRBJ1-2; D uncertain. Germline CDR1 is MDHEN and CDR2 is SYDVKM. Between the trimmed V and J ends, which lost 6 bases and 4 bases, there was a span of 18 bases. CDR3 length: 15 amino acids. The CDR3 bases are TGTGCCAGCAGCACCACCTCCCCGGGGAGCTATGGCTACACCTTC. Its translation is CASSTTSPGSYGYTF.

The chain links TRBV11-2 to TRBJ2-2; no definite D call. The CDR3 contains 14 residues. Looked up from germline, CDR1 is SGHAT and CDR2 is FQNNGV. Trimming pared 2 bases from V and 4 bases from J, leaving 8 bases between. CDR3 amino acids: CASSLPGRTGELFF. The CDR3 bases are TGTGCCAGCAGCTTACCAGGCCGCACCGGGGAGCTGTTTTTT.

The V call is TRBV7-9, the J call TRBJ2-5; D call uncertain. CDR1 is SEHNR and CDR2 is FQNEAQ in the germline V gene (reference sequence). The V gene lost 5 bases and the J gene lost 0 bases, with 25 bases spanning the gap. This CDR3 is 19 amino acids long. The CDR3 coding sequence is TGTGCCAGCAGCCTCCCTAACTCGCTCCCTTATTCATACCAAGAGACCCAGTACTTC. Its translation is CASSLPNSLPYSYQETQYF.

This chain links TRBV28 with TRBJ1-2; D is unclear. CDR3 size: 14 residues. Per the germline V gene, CDR1 is MDHEN and CDR2 is SYDVKM. V was pared by 4 bases and J by 4 bases, with 13 bases between. This CDR3 is CASSSVRAGYGYTF. The CDR3 region has the DNA TGTGCCAGCAGTTCCGTAAGGGCCGGCTATGGCTACACCTTC.

V gene TRBV29-1 combines with J gene TRBJ1-2; D ambiguous. Trimming took off 4 bases at V and 4 bases at J, with 10 bases between the two ends. Germline V CDR1 and CDR2: SQVTM, ANQGSEA. The CDR3 sequence is 12 residues long. The chain's CDR3 is CSVAWEGYGYTF. CDR3 coding DNA: TGCAGCGTTGCTTGGGAGGGCTATGGCTACACCTTC.

This clone was counted between two and nine times. The chain uses TRBV25-1 and TRBJ2-3, with D possibly being TRBD1 or TRBD2 (7 bases each). The CDR3 runs to 15 residues. Germline V gives CDR1 MGHDK, CDR2 SYGVNS. The V end lost 5 bases, the J end lost 5 bases, and 17 bases lay between the germline ends. Written as DNA, the CDR3 is TGTGCCAGCAGTCCCCAGGGGGGGGCAGGAGATACGCAGTATTTT. It encodes CASSPQGGAGDTQYF.